This TCR beta chain comes out of a study of cytomegalovirus exposure and HLA in healthy donors. Across the study: Researchers previously reported finding roughly 120 million unique TCR beta sequences from 170 million or so T cells. Whole-study findings and limits: The classifier reportedly diagnosed cytomegalovirus status with high sensitivity and specificity. A later analysis found common viral pathogens apparently linked to several of the most significant clusters. The majority of CMV-associated TCR beta chains were reported as apparently HLA-restricted in a later analysis.

The PCR made use of 60 Vbeta and 13 Jbeta primers. Profiling relied on immunoSEQ multiplex PCR, and the TCRdb table lists in-frame clones only, not all of them. This table has approximately 220,000 clones, about 80% appearing once. Regarding this clone: The antigen remains unidentified.

The junction had 5 bases not matched to a gene; V was cut back by 4 bases and J by 0 bases. Germline lookup yields CDR1 MDHEN and CDR2 SYDVKM. The length of the CDR3 is 15 residues. This TCR was sampled from a man aged 35 to 55 in good health and CMV-seropositive. The rearrangement joins TRBV28 to TRBJ2-7; TRBD2 aligns across 8 bases. Sequenced material: PBMCs. In DNA, the CDR3 is TGTGCCAGCAGTTCGGGGACTAGAACCTCCTACGAGCAGTACGTC. Translation gives CASSSGTRTSYEQYV.